Included here is one T cell receptor (beta chain) sequence, with context. This record comes from a study of cytomegalovirus exposure and HLA in healthy donors. The PCR ran on 60 Vbeta and 13 Jbeta primers. This table comes from immunoSEQ multiplex PCR, and its TCRdb copy is limited to in-frame clones, with some not included. Of 170,000 or so clones listed, about 80% were seen once; the top ten hold roughly 0.7%. The trim removed 5 bases at V and 2 bases at J, leaving 9 bases unmatched. The CDR3 is made up of 17 amino acids. CDR1 is LGHNA, CDR2 YSLEER, per germline. This chain connects TRBV4-3 to TRBJ1-5; 10 nucleotides align to TRBD1. This TCR came from a boy younger than 18 in good health and CMV-seronegative. Source material: PBMCs. The DNA of the CDR3 is TGCGCCAGCAGCTTCGGGACAGGGGATTTGGGCAATCAGCCCCAGCATTTT. It is translated as CASSFGTGDLGNQPQHF.